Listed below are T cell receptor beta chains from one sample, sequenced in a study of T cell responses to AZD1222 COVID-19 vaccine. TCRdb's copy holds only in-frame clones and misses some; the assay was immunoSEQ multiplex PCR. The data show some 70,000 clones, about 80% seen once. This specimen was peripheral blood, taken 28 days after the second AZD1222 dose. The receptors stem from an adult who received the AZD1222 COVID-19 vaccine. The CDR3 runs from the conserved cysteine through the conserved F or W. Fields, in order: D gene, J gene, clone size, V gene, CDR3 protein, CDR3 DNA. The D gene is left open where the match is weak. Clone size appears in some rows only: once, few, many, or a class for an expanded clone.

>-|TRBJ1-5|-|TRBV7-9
CASSLGGSGNQPQHF
TGTGCCAGCAGTCTTGGGGGGTCTGGCAATCAGCCCCAGCATTTT
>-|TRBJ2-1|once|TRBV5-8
CASSLAGQLTVLQVEQFF
TGTGCCAGCAGCTTGGCTGGACAGCTTACCGTCCTACAGGTAGAGCAGTTCTTC
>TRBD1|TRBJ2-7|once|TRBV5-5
CASSSTGTGTYEQYF
TGTGCCAGCAGCTCGACCGGGACAGGGACCTACGAGCAGTACTTC
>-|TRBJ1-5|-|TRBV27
CASRSGSTYQPQHF
TGTGCCAGCAGGTCAGGATCGACCTATCAGCCCCAGCATTTT
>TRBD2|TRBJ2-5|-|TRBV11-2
CASSFNSGGYQETQYF
TGTGCCAGCAGCTTTAATAGCGGGGGGTACCAAGAGACCCAGTACTTC
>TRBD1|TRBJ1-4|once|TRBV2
CASSRTGGSTNEKLFF
TGTGCCAGCAGTCGGACAGGGGGGAGTACTAATGAAAAACTGTTTTTT
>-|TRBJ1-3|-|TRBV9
CASNAVGGGNTIYF
TGTGCCAGCAATGCCGTAGGTGGGGGAAACACCATATATTTT
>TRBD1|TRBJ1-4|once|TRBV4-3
CASSSPVDRGVVKLFF
TGCGCCAGCAGCTCTCCAGTGGACAGGGGGGTAGTAAAACTGTTTTTT
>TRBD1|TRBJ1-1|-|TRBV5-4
CASSPVAGGRTEAFF
TGTGCCAGCAGCCCCGTAGCAGGGGGCCGCACTGAAGCTTTCTTT
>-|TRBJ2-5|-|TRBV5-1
CASSLSETQYF
TGCGCCAGCAGCTTGTCGGAGACCCAGTACTTC
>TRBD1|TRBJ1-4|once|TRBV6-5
CASSYFRGTNEKLFF
TGTGCCAGCAGTTACTTCAGGGGGACTAATGAAAAACTGTTTTTT
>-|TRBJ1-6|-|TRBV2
CASSRLSRGSNSPLHF
TGTGCCAGCAGCCGATTATCCAGGGGATCTAATTCACCCCTCCACTTT
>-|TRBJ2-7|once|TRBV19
CASSTTPMGLSAEQYF
TGTGCCAGTAGTACAACTCCTATGGGCCTCTCCGCCGAGCAGTACTTC
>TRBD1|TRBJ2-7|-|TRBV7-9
CASTLHRGEQYF
TGTGCCAGCACCCTTCACAGGGGCGAGCAGTACTTC
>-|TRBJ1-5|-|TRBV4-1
CASSQDTNQPQHF
TGCGCCAGCAGCCAGGATACCAATCAGCCCCAGCATTTT
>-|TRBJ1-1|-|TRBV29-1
CSVVGFPGRGTEAFF
TGCAGCGTTGTTGGCTTCCCAGGGCGGGGCACTGAAGCTTTCTTT
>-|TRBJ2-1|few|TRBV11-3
CASSLSAGNEQFF
TGTGCCAGCAGCTTATCTGCTGGGAATGAGCAGTTCTTC
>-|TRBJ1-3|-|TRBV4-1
CASSQEADSSGNTIYF
TGCGCCAGCAGCCAAGAGGCGGATAGCTCTGGAAACACCATATATTTT
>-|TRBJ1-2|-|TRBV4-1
CASSQDFVMGVSYTF
TGCGCCAGCAGCCAAGATTTTGTCATGGGAGTAAGTTACACCTTC
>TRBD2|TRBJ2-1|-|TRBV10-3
CAISGLAGRDEQFF
TGTGCCATCAGTGGACTAGCGGGGCGCGATGAGCAGTTCTTC
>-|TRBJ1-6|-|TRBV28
CASSAGYNSPLHF
TGTGCCAGCAGCGCGGGGTATAATTCACCCCTCCACTTT
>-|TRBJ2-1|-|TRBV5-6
CASSLDQTSYNEQFF
TGTGCCAGCAGCTTGGACCAGACTTCCTACAATGAGCAGTTCTTC
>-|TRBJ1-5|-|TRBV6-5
CASSTFPGLNQPQHF
TGTGCCAGCAGTACATTTCCGGGCCTCAATCAGCCCCAGCATTTT
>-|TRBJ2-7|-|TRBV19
CASSPGQLNYEQYF
TGTGCCAGTAGTCCGGGACAACTGAACTACGAGCAGTACTTC
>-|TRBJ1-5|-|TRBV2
CASSEEGSAARGQPQHF
TGTGCCAGCAGTGAAGAAGGGAGTGCAGCCCGGGGTCAGCCCCAGCATTTT
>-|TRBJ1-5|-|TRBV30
CAWSITGFSAQPQHF
TGTGCCTGGAGTATCACAGGGTTTTCTGCCCAGCCCCAGCATTTT
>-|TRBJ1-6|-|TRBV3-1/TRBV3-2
CASSQESSPLHF
TGTGCCAGCAGCCAAGAAAGTTCACCCCTCCACTTT
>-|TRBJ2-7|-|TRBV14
CASSQSRGYEQYF
TGTGCCAGCAGCCAAAGTCGGGGCTACGAGCAGTACTTC
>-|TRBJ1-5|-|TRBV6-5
CASSTQTGQPQHF
TGTGCCAGCAGTACCCAAACGGGGCAGCCCCAGCATTTT
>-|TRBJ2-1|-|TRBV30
CAWSVRDEQFF
TGTGCCTGGAGTGTACGGGATGAGCAGTTCTTC
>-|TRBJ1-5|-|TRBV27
CASRSIGQPYSNQPQHF
TGTGCCAGCAGATCTATCGGACAGCCTTATAGCAATCAGCCCCAGCATTTT
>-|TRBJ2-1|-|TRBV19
CASSIRAARLSDEQFF
TGTGCCAGTAGTATAAGAGCAGCCCGACTTTCCGATGAGCAGTTCTTC
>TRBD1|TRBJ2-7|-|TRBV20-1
CSASKAGTGYGYEQYF
TGCAGTGCTAGTAAAGCCGGGACAGGGTACGGCTACGAGCAGTACTTC
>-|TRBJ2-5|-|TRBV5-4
CASSLAKTEETQYF
TGTGCCAGCAGCTTGGCAAAGACGGAAGAGACCCAGTACTTC
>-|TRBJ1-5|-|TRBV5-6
CASSLSGDQPQHF
TGTGCCAGCAGCTTATCCGGTGACCAGCCCCAGCATTTT
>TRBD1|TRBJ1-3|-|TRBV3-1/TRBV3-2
CASSPGQGKSSGNTIYF
TGTGCCAGCAGCCCGGGACAGGGCAAGAGCTCTGGAAACACCATATATTTT
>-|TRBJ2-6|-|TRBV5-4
CASSLDRLRSANVLTF
TGTGCCAGCAGCTTAGACAGGCTCCGTAGCGCCAACGTCCTGACTTTC
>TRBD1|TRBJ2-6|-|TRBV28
CASQTPLGTDLNSGANVLTF
TGTGCCAGTCAGACGCCGCTAGGGACAGACCTAAACTCTGGGGCCAACGTCCTGACTTTC
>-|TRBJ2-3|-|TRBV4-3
CASSQEGRARTDTQYF
TGCGCCAGCAGCCAAGAAGGCAGGGCCCGCACAGATACGCAGTATTTT
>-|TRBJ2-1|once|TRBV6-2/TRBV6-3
CASSEISSYNEQFF
TGTGCCAGCAGCGAAATAAGCTCCTACAATGAGCAGTTCTTC